This T cell receptor beta chain was identified during a study of T-cell memory formation after mild COVID-19. Across the study: TCR clusters were largely donor specific. Whole-study results and caveats: Pre-infection memory already had some responding clones, implying cross-reactive memory joined. Clones which contracted sat mainly in CM and EM if CD4+, and in EMRA if CD8+.

The junction had 3 bases not matched to a gene; V was cut back by 7 bases and J by 4 bases. Per germline, CDR1 SGHRS and CDR2 YFSETQ. CDR3 length equals 13 residues. TCRdb reprocessed the 5' RACE reads via MiXCR and lists one record per CDR3 protein. The sample records 400,000 to 500,000 distinct CDR3 sequences, approximately 18% being singletons. The table lists this clonotype with a few counts. Its specificity is unknown. This chain uses TRBV5-1 with TRBJ2-5; 11 bases align to TRBD1. The source is a man between 18 and 35 years old who had mild COVID-19 (a few samples of this study predate the infection). Cell type and time point are not known. Input material: PBMCs or a T cell subset sorted from them (not recorded which). CDR3 amino acids: CASLGQGAETQYF. The CDR3 nucleotides are TGCGCCAGCTTAGGACAGGGGGCAGAGACCCAGTACTTC.